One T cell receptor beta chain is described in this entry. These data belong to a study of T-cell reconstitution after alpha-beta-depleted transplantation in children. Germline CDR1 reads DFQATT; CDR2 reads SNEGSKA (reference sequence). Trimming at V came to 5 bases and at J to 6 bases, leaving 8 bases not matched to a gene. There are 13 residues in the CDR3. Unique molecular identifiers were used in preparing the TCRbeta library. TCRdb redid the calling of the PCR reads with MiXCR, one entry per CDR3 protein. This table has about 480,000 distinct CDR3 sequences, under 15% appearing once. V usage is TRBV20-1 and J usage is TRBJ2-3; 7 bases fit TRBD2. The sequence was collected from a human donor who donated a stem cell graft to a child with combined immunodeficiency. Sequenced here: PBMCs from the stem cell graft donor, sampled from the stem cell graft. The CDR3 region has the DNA TGCAGTGCTTCCCACGCCGGGGGGGATACGCAGTATTTT. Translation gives CSASHAGGDTQYF.